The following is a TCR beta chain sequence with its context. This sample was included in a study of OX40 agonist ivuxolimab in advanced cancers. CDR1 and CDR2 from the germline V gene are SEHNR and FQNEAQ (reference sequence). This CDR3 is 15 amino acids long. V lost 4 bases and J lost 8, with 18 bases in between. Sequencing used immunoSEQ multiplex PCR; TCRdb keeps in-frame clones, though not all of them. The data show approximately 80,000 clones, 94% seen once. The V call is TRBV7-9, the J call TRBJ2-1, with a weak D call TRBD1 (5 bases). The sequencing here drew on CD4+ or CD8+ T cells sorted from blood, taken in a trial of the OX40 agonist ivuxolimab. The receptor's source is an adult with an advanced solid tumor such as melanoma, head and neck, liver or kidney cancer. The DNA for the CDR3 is TGTGCCAGCAGCTCTTCAGGGCCTGGTTTGTATGAGCAGTTCTTC. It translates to CASSSSGPGLYEQFF.